The T cell receptor (beta chain) under discussion was sequenced for a study of cytomegalovirus exposure and HLA in healthy donors. Points from the study as a whole: Sequencing likely generated an artifact that appeared as a cluster of highly shared sequence variants. TCR sequences were mostly rare, though some public TCRs occurred in many donors. V- and J-gene trimming of TCR beta was linked (in a later analysis) to a missense DCLRE1C variant.

A note on this clone: What it binds is not known.

With 7 bases removed from V and 6 bases from J, the gap between germline ends came to 18 bases. Per the germline V gene, CDR1 is KGHSY and CDR2 is FQNENV. This CDR3 has 14 amino acids. In the PCR, 60 Vbeta and 13 Jbeta primers were used. Generated by immunoSEQ multiplex PCR, the TCRdb table keeps only in-frame clones and is missing some. The sample lists 150,000 to 200,000 clones; about three quarters were seen once. This chain joins TRBV16 and TRBJ1-2; D is possibly TRBD1 (6 bases). The sample comprised PBMCs. The TCR originated in a woman aged 40 to 55 in good health and CMV-seronegative. The CDR3 loop reads CASTLLRGGHGYTF. For the CDR3, the DNA is TGTGCCAGCACCCTCTTACGGGGGGGCCATGGCTACACCTTC.